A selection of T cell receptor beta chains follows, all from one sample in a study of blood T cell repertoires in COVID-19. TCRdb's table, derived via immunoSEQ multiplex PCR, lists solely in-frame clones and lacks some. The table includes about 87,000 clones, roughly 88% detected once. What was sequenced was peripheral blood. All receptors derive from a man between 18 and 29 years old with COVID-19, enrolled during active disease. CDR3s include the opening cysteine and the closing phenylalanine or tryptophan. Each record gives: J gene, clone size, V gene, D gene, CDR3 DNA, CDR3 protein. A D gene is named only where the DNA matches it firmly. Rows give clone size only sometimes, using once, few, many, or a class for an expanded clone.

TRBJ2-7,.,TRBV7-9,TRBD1,TGTGCCAGCACCAACAGGGGAGCCGAGCAGTACTTC,CASTNRGAEQYF
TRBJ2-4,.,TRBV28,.,TGTGCCAGCACGACTCTGGGACTCCTAGCCAAAAACATTCAGTACTTC,CASTTLGLLAKNIQYF
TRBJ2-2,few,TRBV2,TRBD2,TGTGCCAGCTGCTCTGAGCGGGAGAACACCGGGGAGCTGTTTTTT,CASCSERENTGELFF
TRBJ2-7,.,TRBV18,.,TGTGCCAGCTCCCCCCTCGGGGGAAGCCACGAGCAGTACTTC,CASSPLGGSHEQYF
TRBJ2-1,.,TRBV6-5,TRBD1,TGTGCCAGCAGTTACTCCCCAGACAGGGTGGTCTTC,CASSYSPDRVVF
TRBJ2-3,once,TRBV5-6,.,TGTGCCAGCAGGGGTTCCATGGGGGGTGCGCAGTATTTT,CASRGSMGGAQYF
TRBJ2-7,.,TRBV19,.,TGTGCCAGTAGTATCCAACAGGGTCGCTACGAGCAGTACTTC,CASSIQQGRYEQYF
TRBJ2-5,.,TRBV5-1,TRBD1,TGCGCCAGCAGCAACCGGGACAGGGGTTCTTGGGAGACCCAGTACTTC,CASSNRDRGSWETQYF
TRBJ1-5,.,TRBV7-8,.,TGTGCCAGCAGCTTAGGGCGGTCAGGGCAGCCCCAGCATTTT,CASSLGRSGQPQHF
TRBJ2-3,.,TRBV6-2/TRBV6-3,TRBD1,TGTGCCAGCAGTAAACAAGGGCAGGGGGCCAGCACAGATACGCAGTATTTT,CASSKQGQGASTDTQYF
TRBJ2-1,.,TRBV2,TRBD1,TGTGCCAGCAGTGATCACTGGGGACAGGGCAATGAGCAGTTCTTC,CASSDHWGQGNEQFF
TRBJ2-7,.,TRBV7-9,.,TGTGCCAGCAGTTTTATCGGGGACGAGCAGTACTTC,CASSFIGDEQYF
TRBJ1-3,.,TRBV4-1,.,TGCGCCAGCAGCATAGTACACGGACTCTCTGGAAACACCATATATTTT,CASSIVHGLSGNTIYF
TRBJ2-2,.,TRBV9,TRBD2,TGTGCCAGCAGCGGTAGCGGGAGGGGGACCGGGGAGCTGTTTTTT,CASSGSGRGTGELFF
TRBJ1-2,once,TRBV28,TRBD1,TGTGCCAGCAGACAGGGGGCCATGGATGGCTACACCTTC,CASRQGAMDGYTF
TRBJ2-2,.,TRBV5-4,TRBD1,TGTGCCAGCAGCTTGTACGGGACAGGGAACACCGGGGAGCTGTTTTTT,CASSLYGTGNTGELFF
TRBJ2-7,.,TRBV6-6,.,TGTGCCAGCGGGGGGAGCACCTACGAGCAGTACTTC,CASGGSTYEQYF
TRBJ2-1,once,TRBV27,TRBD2,TGTGCCAGCATAGGTAGGGAGGGTGAGCAGTTCTTC,CASIGREGEQFF
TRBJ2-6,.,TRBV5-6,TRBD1,TGTGCCAGCAGCTTCGGGACAGCTGGGGCCAACGTCCTGACTTTC,CASSFGTAGANVLTF
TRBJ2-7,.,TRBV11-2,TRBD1,TGTGCCAGCAGCCCTAACAGGGGCGAGCAGTACTTC,CASSPNRGEQYF
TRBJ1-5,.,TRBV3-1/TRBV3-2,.,TGTGCCAGCAGCCCACCTCAGGTCAATCAGCCCCAGCATTTT,CASSPPQVNQPQHF
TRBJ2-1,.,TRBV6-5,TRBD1,TGTGCCTCCCGGGACCAGACAGGGGGCAATGAGCAGTTCTTC,CASRDQTGGNEQFF
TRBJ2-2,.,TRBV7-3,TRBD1,TGTGCCAGCAGCCAAGGACAGGGTGTGACCGGGGAGCTGTTTTTT,CASSQGQGVTGELFF
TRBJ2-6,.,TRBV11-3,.,TGTGCCAGCAGCTTAAACTCCGCCAACGTCCTGACTTTC,CASSLNSANVLTF
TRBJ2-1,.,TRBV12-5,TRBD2,TGTGCTAGTGGTCCGGGGGAGGGCGGGCATGAGCAGTTCTTC,CASGPGEGGHEQFF
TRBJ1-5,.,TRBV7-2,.,TGTGCCAGCAGCTTAATAGGGGGAAGCAATCAGCCCCAGCATTTT,CASSLIGGSNQPQHF
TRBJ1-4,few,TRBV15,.,TGTGCCACCAGCAGAGATGGTGGGCCGAGCGAAAAACTGTTTTTT,CATSRDGGPSEKLFF